This entry describes one TCR beta chain. J was trimmed by 3 bases and V by 3 bases; bases with no gene match: 5. The CDR3 has 16 residues. The V gene's germline CDR1 is SGHKS and CDR2 YYEKEE (reference sequence). The authors' processing: By means of reference gene primer amplification, nucleated cell counts were estimated. Some clones are missing from TCRdb's copy, which holds only in-frame ones; the method was immunoSEQ multiplex PCR. V and J calls and clone size are as listed in that table; D and trimming were resolved from the DNA. Of about 120,000 clones in the sample, about nine tenths were seen once. This sample is drawn from a study of blood T cell repertoires in COVID-19. Across the study: Nucleic acid was either cDNA or gDNA, and it came from T cells, B-cell-depleted T cells, or PBMCs.

The specimen sequenced was peripheral blood. This sequence originates from a man aged 40-55 years with acute or convalescent COVID-19. This chain connects TRBV5-5 to TRBJ1-3; 11 bases map to TRBD1. The CDR3: CASSSPGTGGGNTIYF. The CDR3 DNA is TGTGCCAGCAGCTCTCCCGGGACAGGGGGTGGAAACACCATATATTTT.